These T cell receptor beta chains were read from a single sample in a study of blood T cell repertoires in COVID-19. Produced via immunoSEQ multiplex PCR; TCRdb's table is partial and in-frame only. The sample shows 85,000 to 110,000 clones, about 91% of them seen only once. The source material was peripheral blood. The receptors derive from a human donor in a cohort sampled during active COVID-19. Each CDR3 is given with its conserved first and last residue. The order of the fields is V gene, clone size, J gene, D gene, CDR3 DNA, CDR3 protein. D genes are given only for firm matches. Clone size, where shown, is once, few, many, or a class for clones that have expanded.

>TRBV5-1|-|TRBJ2-1|TRBD2
TGCGCCAGCAGCTTGGTGGCGGGAGGCGCTTACAATGAGCAGTTCTTC
CASSLVAGGAYNEQFF
>TRBV7-2|-|TRBJ2-1|-
TGTGCCAGCAGCTTATCGCCCACGGGTGTTGTGGTCCATGAGCAGTTCTTC
CASSLSPTGVVVHEQFF
>TRBV19|-|TRBJ2-7|-
TGTGCCAGTAGTATAGGGAGGACCTACGAGCAGTACTTC
CASSIGRTYEQYF
>TRBV5-1|-|TRBJ2-5|TRBD2
TGCGCCAGCAGCTCACTAGCGACGGGGGAGACCCAGTACTTC
CASSSLATGETQYF
>TRBV6-5|-|TRBJ1-4|-
TGTGCCAGCAGAGACAGCCTCGAAGAAAAACTGTTTTTT
CASRDSLEEKLFF
>TRBV4-1|few|TRBJ2-1|-
TGCGCCAGCAGCCAAGATCGACAGAGCTCCTACAATGAGCAGTTCTTC
CASSQDRQSSYNEQFF
>TRBV28|few|TRBJ1-1|-
TGTGCCAGCAGTTTCCCCGGACAGATGAACACTGAAGCTTTCTTT
CASSFPGQMNTEAFF
>TRBV19|-|TRBJ2-3|TRBD1
TGTGCCACTCAACCAGGGGGCTTCGAGGATACGCAGTATTTT
CATQPGGFEDTQYF
>TRBV6-5|-|TRBJ1-1|-
TGTGCCACTAGACCTAGGGAGAGCACTGAAGCTTTCTTT
CATRPRESTEAFF
>TRBV5-5|-|TRBJ1-2|TRBD1
TGTGCCAGCAGCTTGGGTGGACAGGGTGCTTATGGCTACACCTTC
CASSLGGQGAYGYTF
>TRBV5-8|-|TRBJ2-4|-
TGTGCCAGCAGCTTTCTTAGGGGCGTCAATCCCAAAAACATTCAGTACTTC
CASSFLRGVNPKNIQYF
>TRBV4-3|-|TRBJ1-1|-
TGCGCCAGCAGCCAAGATCTTTACAGGACCTCTGAAGCTTTCTTT
CASSQDLYRTSEAFF
>TRBV3-1/TRBV3-2|many|TRBJ1-1|-
TGTGCCAGCAGACCTATCAGGGGCAAAGCTTTCTTT
CASRPIRGKAFF
>TRBV3-1/TRBV3-2|-|TRBJ2-6|TRBD1
TGTGCCAGCAGTCCCGGGGTAGGGACAGGAGTCTCTGGGGCCAACGTCCTGACTTTC
CASSPGVGTGVSGANVLTF